Listed below are T cell receptor beta chains from one sample, sequenced in a study of cytomegalovirus exposure and HLA in healthy donors. Profiling relied on immunoSEQ multiplex PCR, and the TCRdb table lists in-frame clones only, not all of them. The repertoire holds over 100,000 clones, more than 60% seen once, with less than 3.5% in the top ten. Sequences were obtained from PBMCs. The receptors here all came from a female donor in good health and CMV-seronegative. The CDR3 runs from the conserved cysteine through the conserved F or W. The D gene is left open where the match is weak. Size is omitted from some rows. Given values are once, few, many or a class for expanded clones.

V	J	D	size	CDR3	DNA
TRBV6-1	TRBJ2-1	TRBD2	.	CASSERRGRSYNEQFF	TGTGCCAGCAGTGAACGGCGGGGGAGGTCCTACAATGAGCAGTTCTTC
TRBV11-2	TRBJ2-3	TRBD2	.	CASSLDIPRGGFTDTQYF	TGTGCCAGCAGCTTAGATATCCCTCGGGGGGGATTCACAGATACGCAGTATTTT
TRBV19	TRBJ1-2	TRBD1	.	CASSTTGDLNYGYTF	TGTGCCAGTAGTACCACAGGGGACCTTAACTATGGCTACACCTTC
TRBV5-8	TRBJ2-7	.	.	CASSLGQGSFYEQYF	TGTGCCAGCAGCTTGGGCCAGGGGTCCTTCTACGAGCAGTACTTC
TRBV7-9	TRBJ2-7	TRBD1	once	CASSPDRGRNPYEQYF	TGTGCCAGCAGCCCCGACAGGGGGCGAAATCCCTACGAGCAGTACTTC
TRBV19	TRBJ1-1	TRBD1	few	CASSIDRTGWANTEAFF	TGTGCCAGTAGTATAGACCGGACAGGGTGGGCGAACACTGAAGCTTTCTTT
TRBV7-2	TRBJ2-1	TRBD2	.	CASSLYGGGPNEQFF	TGTGCCAGCAGCTTATACGGCGGGGGGCCAAATGAGCAGTTCTTC
TRBV6-6	TRBJ2-7	.	few	CASSPPGLRYEQYF	TGTGCCAGCAGTCCCCCGGGTTTACGCTACGAGCAGTACTTC
TRBV5-4	TRBJ1-2	TRBD1	.	CASSRQGDYGYTF	TGTGCCAGCAGCCGACAGGGAGACTATGGCTACACCTTC
TRBV10-3	TRBJ2-7	TRBD1	.	CAIRTGQKLYEQYF	TGTGCCATCAGAACGGGACAGAAGCTCTACGAGCAGTACTTC
TRBV6-6	TRBJ2-7	TRBD1	once	CASGQGPPSSYEQYF	TGTGCCAGCGGACAGGGGCCTCCGAGCTCCTACGAGCAGTACTTC
TRBV6-1	TRBJ1-2	.	.	CASGQGGIYGYTF	TGTGCCAGTGGCCAAGGAGGTATATATGGCTACACCTTC
TRBV6-5	TRBJ1-2	TRBD1	few	CASSYSGRGPYGYTF	TGTGCCAGCAGTTACTCCGGCAGGGGGCCTTATGGCTACACCTTC
TRBV6-6	TRBJ1-3	.	few	CASSSQGIPGNTIYF	TGTGCCAGCAGTTCCCAGGGGATTCCTGGAAACACCATATATTTT
TRBV10-3	TRBJ2-7	TRBD1	.	CAISTLDRGDEQYF	TGTGCCATCAGTACATTGGACAGGGGAGACGAGCAGTACTTC
TRBV2	TRBJ2-7	TRBD1	.	CASSLTGTAYEQYF	TGTGCCAGCAGTCTTACAGGGACAGCCTACGAGCAGTACTTC
TRBV2	TRBJ1-4	.	.	CASSEQAGTNEKLFF	TGTGCCAGCAGTGAGCAGGCAGGGACTAATGAAAAACTGTTTTTT
TRBV7-2	TRBJ2-5	.	once	CASSLGVRQQETQYF	TGTGCCAGCAGCTTAGGGGTCCGACAGCAAGAGACCCAGTACTTC
TRBV18	TRBJ2-7	TRBD1	.	CASSPLGTGISYEQYF	TGTGCCAGCTCACCGCTCGGGACAGGGATTTCCTACGAGCAGTACTTC
TRBV6-6	TRBJ2-1	TRBD2	.	CASSSLSGGAGEQFF	TGTGCCAGCAGTTCCCTGAGCGGGGGGGCGGGGGAGCAGTTCTTC
TRBV6-1	TRBJ2-5	TRBD2	.	CASSEGTSGGARETQYF	TGTGCCAGCAGTGAAGGAACTAGCGGGGGGGCTAGGGAGACCCAGTACTTC
TRBV7-9	TRBJ2-7	.	few	CASSHRTASYEQYF	TGTGCCAGCAGCCATCGGACAGCTTCCTACGAGCAGTACTTC
TRBV30	TRBJ2-3	TRBD2	.	CAWRSGLAGTDTQYF	TGTGCCTGGAGATCTGGTCTAGCGGGCACAGATACGCAGTATTTT
TRBV7-9	TRBJ2-3	TRBD2	.	CASSSWTSSTDTQYF	TGTGCCAGCAGCTCATGGACTAGTAGCACAGATACGCAGTATTTT
TRBV7-9	TRBJ2-3	TRBD2	.	CASSTREDGTDTQYF	TGTGCCAGCAGCACGCGGGAGGACGGCACAGATACGCAGTATTTT
TRBV4-3	TRBJ1-3	TRBD1	few	CASSRGGQQRGSGNTIYF	TGCGCCAGCAGCCGAGGGGGACAGCAGAGAGGGTCTGGAAACACCATATATTTT